The rows below give T cell receptor beta chains drawn from one sample of a study of identical twins. MiXCR was run by TCRdb on the 5' RACE reads, yielding one entry per CDR3 protein. The sample yields some 300,000 distinct CDR3 sequences, 12% seen once. The same sample was also used in a study of yellow fever vaccine responses in identical twins.

Sequenced sample: CD8+ T cells sorted from blood. Receptors originate from a woman under 30 in good health. CDR3s include the opening cysteine and the closing phenylalanine or tryptophan.

j_call,v_call,cdr3_aa
TRBJ1-5,TRBV13,CASSSRDRANQPQHF
TRBJ2-7,TRBV24-1,CATSATRKDEQYF
TRBJ2-3,TRBV6-1,CATTSGSGDTQYF
TRBJ2-5,TRBV3-1,CASSPYKAGRQETQYF
TRBJ1-1,TRBV28,CASSLSTGATEAFF
TRBJ1-2,TRBV29-1,CSVGTVPGDGYTF
TRBJ2-5,TRBV5-5,CASSLDVRETQYF
TRBJ1-1,TRBV20-1,CSAELDRTNTEAFF
TRBJ2-1,TRBV23-1,CASSTGTRSYNEQFF
TRBJ2-1,TRBV28,CASSTGLATNNEQFF
TRBJ2-3,TRBV12-3/TRBV12-4,CASTSGTITDTQYF
TRBJ2-1,TRBV28,CASSPGLAAINEQFF
TRBJ2-2,TRBV24-1,CATSEPDRDTGELFF
TRBJ2-7,TRBV20-1,CSASFESLAGTYEQYF
TRBJ2-2,TRBV10-2,CANSEGVPGELFF
TRBJ2-5,TRBV7-6,CASSSSRPQETQYF
TRBJ1-5,TRBV2,CASSGGTGTTYSNQPQHF
TRBJ2-7,TRBV29-1,CSVGGGGAAYEQYF
TRBJ1-4,TRBV12-3/TRBV12-4,CASSLFGQGEGKLFF
TRBJ2-1,TRBV6-4,CASSDSPGPNEQFF
TRBJ1-2,TRBV29-1,CSVDPEPQGFWVNGYTF
TRBJ2-3,TRBV15,CATSRDNRAADTQYF
TRBJ2-3,TRBV5-1,CASSFQGVSYF
TRBJ1-1,TRBV28,CASSWAGQGATEAFF
TRBJ2-1,TRBV11-2,CATGWPMVEQFF
TRBJ1-1,TRBV10-2,CASSVIWNTEAFF
TRBJ1-5,TRBV27,CASSLSAGGQPQHF
TRBJ2-3,TRBV20-1,CSAHGGDTQYF
TRBJ2-7,TRBV5-4,CASSLAGYLAGASYEQYF
TRBJ2-1,TRBV10-2,CASRDFSYNEQFF
TRBJ2-1,TRBV6-5,CASSSGLAVEQFF
TRBJ2-3,TRBV2,CASSENEGPSTDTQYF
TRBJ1-2,TRBV6-2/TRBV6-3,CASSRPDRKDGYTF
TRBJ2-7,TRBV5-1,CASSWDSSYEQYF
TRBJ2-7,TRBV2,CASSARVAGGSHEQYF